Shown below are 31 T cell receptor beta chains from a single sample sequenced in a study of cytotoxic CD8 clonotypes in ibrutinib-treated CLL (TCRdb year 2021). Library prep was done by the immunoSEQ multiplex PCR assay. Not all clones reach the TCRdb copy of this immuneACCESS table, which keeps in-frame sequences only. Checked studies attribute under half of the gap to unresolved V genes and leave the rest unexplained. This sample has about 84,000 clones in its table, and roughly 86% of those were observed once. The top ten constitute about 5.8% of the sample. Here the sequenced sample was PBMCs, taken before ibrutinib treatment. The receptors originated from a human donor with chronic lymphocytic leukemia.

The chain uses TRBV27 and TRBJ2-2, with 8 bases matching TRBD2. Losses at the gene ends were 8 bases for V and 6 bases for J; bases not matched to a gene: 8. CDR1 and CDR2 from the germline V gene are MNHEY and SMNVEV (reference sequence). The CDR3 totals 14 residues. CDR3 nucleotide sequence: TGTGCCAGCCGGACTAGCCCATTGGCCGGGGAGCTGTTTTTT. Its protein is CASRTSPLAGELFF.

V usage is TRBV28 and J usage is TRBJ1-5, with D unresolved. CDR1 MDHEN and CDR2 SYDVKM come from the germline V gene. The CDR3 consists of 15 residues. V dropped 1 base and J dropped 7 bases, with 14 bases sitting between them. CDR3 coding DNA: TGTGCCAGCAGTTTATCGGCCGCCTTCGCCCAGCCCCAGCATTTT. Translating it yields CASSLSAAFAQPQHF.

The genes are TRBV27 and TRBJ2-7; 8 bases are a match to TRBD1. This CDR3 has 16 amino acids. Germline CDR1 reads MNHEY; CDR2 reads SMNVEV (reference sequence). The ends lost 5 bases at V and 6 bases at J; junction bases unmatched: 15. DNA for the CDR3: TGTGCCAGCAGTCCTTGGACAGGGCGTCTAGTGAGCGAGCAGTACTTC. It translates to CASSPWTGRLVSEQYF.

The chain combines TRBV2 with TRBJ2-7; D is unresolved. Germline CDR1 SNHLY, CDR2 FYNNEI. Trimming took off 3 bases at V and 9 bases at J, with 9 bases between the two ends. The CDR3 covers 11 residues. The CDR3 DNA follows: TGTGCCAGCAGTGAGGCTGTAGTGCAGTACTTC. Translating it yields CASSEAVVQYF.

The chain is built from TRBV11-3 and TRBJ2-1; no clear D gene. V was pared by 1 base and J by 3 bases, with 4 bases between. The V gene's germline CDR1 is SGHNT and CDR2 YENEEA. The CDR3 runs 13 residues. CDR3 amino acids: CASSLGNYNEQFF. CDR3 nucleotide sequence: TGTGCCAGCAGCTTAGGGAACTACAATGAGCAGTTCTTC.

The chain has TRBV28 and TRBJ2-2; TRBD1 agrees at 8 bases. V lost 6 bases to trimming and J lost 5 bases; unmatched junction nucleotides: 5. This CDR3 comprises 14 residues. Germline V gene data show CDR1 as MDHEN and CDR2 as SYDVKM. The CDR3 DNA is TGTGCCAGCAGGGATCGACAGGGGACCGGGGAGCTGTTTTTT. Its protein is CASRDRQGTGELFF.

In DNA, the CDR3 is TGTGCCAGCAGTTCAGCGAACACCGGGGAGCTGTTTTTT. This encodes CASSSANTGELFF. The rearrangement uses TRBV6-6 and TRBJ2-2; D remains unclear. Trimming removed 4 bases at V and 0 bases at J, with 3 bases between. Germline CDR1 and CDR2: MNHNY and SVGAGI (reference sequence). This CDR3 region has 13 residues.

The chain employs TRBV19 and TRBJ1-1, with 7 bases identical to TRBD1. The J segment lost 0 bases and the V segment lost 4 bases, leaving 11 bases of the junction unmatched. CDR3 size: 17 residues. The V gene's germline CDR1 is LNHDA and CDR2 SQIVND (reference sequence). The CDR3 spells CASSKSAGGQMNTEAFF. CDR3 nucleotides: TGTGCCAGTAGTAAAAGCGCGGGGGGACAGATGAACACTGAAGCTTTCTTT.

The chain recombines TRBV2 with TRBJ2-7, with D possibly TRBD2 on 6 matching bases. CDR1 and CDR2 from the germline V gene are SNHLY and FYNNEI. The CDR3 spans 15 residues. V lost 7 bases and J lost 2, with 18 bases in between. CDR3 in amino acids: CASTPRGSNTYEQYF. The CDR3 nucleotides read TGTGCCAGCACCCCCCGGGGGTCTAATACCTACGAGCAGTACTTC. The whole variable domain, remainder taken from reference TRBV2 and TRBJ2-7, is EPEVTQTPSHQVTQMGQEVILRCVPISNHLYFYWYRQILGQKVEFLVSFYNNEISEKSEIFDDQFSVERPDGSNFTLKIRSTKLEDSAMYFCASTPRGSNTYEQYFGPGTRLTVT.

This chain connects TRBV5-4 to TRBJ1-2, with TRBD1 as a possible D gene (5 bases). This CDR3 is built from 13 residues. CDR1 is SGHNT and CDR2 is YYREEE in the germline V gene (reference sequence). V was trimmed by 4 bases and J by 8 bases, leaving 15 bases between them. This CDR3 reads CASSTGLKEGYTF. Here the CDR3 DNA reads TGTGCCAGCAGCACGGGACTAAAGGAGGGCTACACCTTC. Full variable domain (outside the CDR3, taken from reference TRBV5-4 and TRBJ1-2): ETGVTQSPTHLIKTRGQQVTLRCSSQSGHNTVSWYQQALGQGPQFIFQYYREEENGRGNFPPRFSGLQFPNYSSELNVNALELDDSALYLCASSTGLKEGYTFGSGTRLTVV.

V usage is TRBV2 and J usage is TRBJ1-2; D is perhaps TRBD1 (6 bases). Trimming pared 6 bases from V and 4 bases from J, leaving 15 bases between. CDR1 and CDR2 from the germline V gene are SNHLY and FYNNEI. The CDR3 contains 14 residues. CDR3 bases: TGTGCCAGCAGGGATACAGGGTTCGCCTATGGCTACACCTTC. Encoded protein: CASRDTGFAYGYTF. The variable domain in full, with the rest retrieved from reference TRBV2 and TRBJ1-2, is EPEVTQTPSHQVTQMGQEVILRCVPISNHLYFYWYRQILGQKVEFLVSFYNNEISEKSEIFDDQFSVERPDGSNFTLKIRSTKLEDSAMYFCASRDTGFAYGYTFGSGTRLTVV.

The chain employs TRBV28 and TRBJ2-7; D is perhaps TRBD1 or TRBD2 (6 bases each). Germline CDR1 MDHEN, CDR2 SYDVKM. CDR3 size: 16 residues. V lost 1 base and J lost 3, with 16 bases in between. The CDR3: CASSLLGGVGLYEQYF. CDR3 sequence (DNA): TGTGCCAGCAGTTTATTGGGGGGCGTCGGGCTCTACGAGCAGTACTTC.

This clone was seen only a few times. CDR3 loop: CASSYRDRVDYGYTF. CDR3 in DNA: TGTGCCAGCAGTTACCGGGACAGGGTCGACTATGGCTACACCTTC. The rearrangement joins TRBV2 to TRBJ1-2; 9 bases line up with TRBD1. The V gene's germline CDR1 is SNHLY and CDR2 FYNNEI. After removal of 5 bases from V and 3 bases from J, the junction contained 7 bases not matched to a gene. This CDR3 spans 15 amino acids. The full variable domain, completed using reference TRBV2 and TRBJ1-2, is EPEVTQTPSHQVTQMGQEVILRCVPISNHLYFYWYRQILGQKVEFLVSFYNNEISEKSEIFDDQFSVERPDGSNFTLKIRSTKLEDSAMYFCASSYRDRVDYGYTFGSGTRLTVV.

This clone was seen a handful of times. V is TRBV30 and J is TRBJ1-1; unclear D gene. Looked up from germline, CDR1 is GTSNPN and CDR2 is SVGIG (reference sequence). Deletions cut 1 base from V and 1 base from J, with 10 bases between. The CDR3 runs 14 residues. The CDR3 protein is CAWSAGRKNTEAFF. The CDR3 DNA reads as TGTGCCTGGAGTGCGGGCAGGAAGAACACTGAAGCTTTCTTT.

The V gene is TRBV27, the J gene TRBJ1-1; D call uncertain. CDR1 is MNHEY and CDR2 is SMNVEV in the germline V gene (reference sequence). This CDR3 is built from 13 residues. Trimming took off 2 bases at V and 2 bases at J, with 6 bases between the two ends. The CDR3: CASSLALNTEAFF. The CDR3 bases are TGTGCCAGCAGTTTAGCATTAAACACTGAAGCTTTCTTT.

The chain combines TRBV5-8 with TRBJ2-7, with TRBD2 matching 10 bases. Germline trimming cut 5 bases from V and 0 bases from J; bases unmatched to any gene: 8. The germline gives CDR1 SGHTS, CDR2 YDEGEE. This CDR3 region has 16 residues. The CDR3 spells CASSWTGTSASYEQYF. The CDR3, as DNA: TGTGCCAGCAGTTGGACTGGGACTAGCGCCTCCTACGAGCAGTACTTC.

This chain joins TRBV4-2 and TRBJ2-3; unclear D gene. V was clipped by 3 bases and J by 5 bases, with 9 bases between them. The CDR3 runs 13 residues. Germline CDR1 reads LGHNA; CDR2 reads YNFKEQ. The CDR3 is CASSQDLLDTQYF. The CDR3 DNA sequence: TGTGCCAGCAGCCAGGACCTATTAGATACGCAGTATTTT.

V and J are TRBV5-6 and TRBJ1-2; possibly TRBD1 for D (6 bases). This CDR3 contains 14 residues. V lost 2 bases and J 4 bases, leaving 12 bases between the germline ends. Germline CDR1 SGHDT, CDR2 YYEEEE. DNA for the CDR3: TGTGCCAGCAGCTTAATCGTACAGGGCTATGGCTACACCTTC. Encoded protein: CASSLIVQGYGYTF.

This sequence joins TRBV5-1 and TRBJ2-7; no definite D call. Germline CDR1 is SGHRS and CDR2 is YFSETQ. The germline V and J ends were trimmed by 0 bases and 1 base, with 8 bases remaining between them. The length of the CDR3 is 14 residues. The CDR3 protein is CASSLVTDSYEQYF. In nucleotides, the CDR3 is TGCGCCAGCAGCTTGGTTACCGATTCCTACGAGCAGTACTTC.

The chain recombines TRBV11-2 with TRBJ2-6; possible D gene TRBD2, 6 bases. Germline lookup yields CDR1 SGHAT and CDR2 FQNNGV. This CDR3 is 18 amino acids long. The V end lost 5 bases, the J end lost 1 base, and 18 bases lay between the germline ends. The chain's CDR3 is CASSSLGRGVSGANVLTF. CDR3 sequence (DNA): TGTGCCAGCAGCAGCCTCGGGAGAGGGGTATCTGGGGCCAACGTCCTGACTTTC.

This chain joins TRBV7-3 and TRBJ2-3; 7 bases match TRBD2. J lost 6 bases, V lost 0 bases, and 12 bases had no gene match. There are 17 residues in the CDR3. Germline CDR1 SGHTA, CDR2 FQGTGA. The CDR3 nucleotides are TGTGCCAGCAGCTTAACAGGTCGAGGGAGGGCCCGGGATACGCAGTATTTT. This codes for CASSLTGRGRARDTQYF.

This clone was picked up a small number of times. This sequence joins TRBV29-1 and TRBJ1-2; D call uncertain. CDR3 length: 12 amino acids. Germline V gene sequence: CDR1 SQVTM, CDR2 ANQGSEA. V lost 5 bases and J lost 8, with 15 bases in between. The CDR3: CSVKNSLYGYTF. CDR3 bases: TGCAGCGTTAAAAACTCTTTATACGGCTACACCTTC.

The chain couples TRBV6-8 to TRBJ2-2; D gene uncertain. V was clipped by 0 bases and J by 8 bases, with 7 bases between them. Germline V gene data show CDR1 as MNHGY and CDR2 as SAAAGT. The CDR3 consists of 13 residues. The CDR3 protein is CASSYSPGGELFF. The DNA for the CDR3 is TGTGCCAGCAGTTACTCACCCGGGGGGGAGCTGTTTTTT.

In DNA form, the CDR3 reads TGTGCCAGCCTAAGGCAGGAGGGACAGCCCCAGCATTTT. Its protein product is CASLRQEGQPQHF. The chain is built from TRBV6-1 and TRBJ1-5; the D is unclear. The germline CDR1 and CDR2 sequences are MNHNS and SASEGT. The V and J ends lost 8 bases and 7 bases respectively, with 15 bases between them. The length of the CDR3 is 13 residues.

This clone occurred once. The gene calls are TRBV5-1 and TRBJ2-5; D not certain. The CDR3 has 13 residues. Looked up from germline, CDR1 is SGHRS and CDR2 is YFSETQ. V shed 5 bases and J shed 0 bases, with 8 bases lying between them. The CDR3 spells CASRNRDQETQYF. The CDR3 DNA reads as TGCGCCAGCAGGAACCGGGACCAAGAGACCCAGTACTTC.

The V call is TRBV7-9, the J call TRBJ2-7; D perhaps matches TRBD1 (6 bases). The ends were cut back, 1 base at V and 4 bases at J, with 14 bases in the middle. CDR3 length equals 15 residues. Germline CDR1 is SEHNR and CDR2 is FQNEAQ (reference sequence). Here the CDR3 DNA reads TGTGCCAGCAGCTTAGAGGGACAACCTTTTTACGAGCAGTACTTC. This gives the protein CASSLEGQPFYEQYF.

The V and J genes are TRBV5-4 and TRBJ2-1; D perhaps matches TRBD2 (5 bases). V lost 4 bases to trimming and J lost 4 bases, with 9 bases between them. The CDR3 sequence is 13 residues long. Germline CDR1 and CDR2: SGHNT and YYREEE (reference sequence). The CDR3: CASSRTQYNEQFF. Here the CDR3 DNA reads TGTGCCAGCAGCAGGACTCAATACAATGAGCAGTTCTTC. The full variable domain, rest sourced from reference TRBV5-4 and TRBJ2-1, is ETGVTQSPTHLIKTRGQQVTLRCSSQSGHNTVSWYQQALGQGPQFIFQYYREEENGRGNFPPRFSGLQFPNYSSELNVNALELDDSALYLCASSRTQYNEQFFGPGTRLTVL.

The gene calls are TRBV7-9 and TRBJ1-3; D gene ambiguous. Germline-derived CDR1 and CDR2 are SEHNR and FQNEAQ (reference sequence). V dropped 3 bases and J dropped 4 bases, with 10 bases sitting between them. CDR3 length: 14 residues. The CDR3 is CASSLMGGGNTIYF. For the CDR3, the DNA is TGTGCCAGCAGCTTGATGGGTGGGGGAAACACCATATATTTT.

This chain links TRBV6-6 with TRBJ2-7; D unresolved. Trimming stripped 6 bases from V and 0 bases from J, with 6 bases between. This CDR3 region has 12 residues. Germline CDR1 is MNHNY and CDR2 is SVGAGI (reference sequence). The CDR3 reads CASRASSYEQYF. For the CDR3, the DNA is TGTGCCAGCAGGGCGAGCTCCTACGAGCAGTACTTC.

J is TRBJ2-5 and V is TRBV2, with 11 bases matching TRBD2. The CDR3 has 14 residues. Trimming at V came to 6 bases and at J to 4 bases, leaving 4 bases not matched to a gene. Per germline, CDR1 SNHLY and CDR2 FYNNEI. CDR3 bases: TGTGCCAGCAGACTAGCGGGAGTGAGAGAGACCCAGTACTTC. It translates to CASRLAGVRETQYF.

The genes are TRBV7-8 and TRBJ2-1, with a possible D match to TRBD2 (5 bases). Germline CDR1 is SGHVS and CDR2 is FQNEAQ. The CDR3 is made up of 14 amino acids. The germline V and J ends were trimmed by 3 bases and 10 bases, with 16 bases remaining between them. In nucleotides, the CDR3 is TGTGCCAGCAGCTTCCCCGGGGAGCGAGAGGAGCAGTTCTTC. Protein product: CASSFPGEREEQFF.